Shown below are 10 T cell receptor beta chains from a single sample sequenced in a study of T-cell memory formation after mild COVID-19. TCRdb re-called the 5' RACE reads with MiXCR, one entry per CDR3 protein. The sample records around 34,000 distinct CDR3 sequences, 7.7% being singletons. The sample consisted of PBMCs or a T cell subset sorted from them (not recorded which). The receptor source for this set is a man aged 18-30 years who had mild COVID-19 (a few samples of this study predate the infection). Cell type and time point are not known.

This clonotype was seen repeatedly, ten times or more. The chain combines TRBV18 with TRBJ2-7, with 10 bases matching TRBD1. This CDR3 region has 15 residues. Per germline, CDR1 KGHSH and CDR2 LQKENI. V shed 5 bases, J shed 4 bases, and the junction held 8 bases outside the gene matches. The CDR3 DNA follows: TGTGCCAGCTCAGCAGCCGGGACAGGGGATTACGAGCAGTACTTC. Amino acids: CASSAAGTGDYEQYF.

The table lists this clonotype with many counts. The gene calls are TRBV4-3 and TRBJ2-1; 11 bases match TRBD2. Per the germline V gene, CDR1 is LGHNA and CDR2 is YSLEER. The V and J ends lost 5 bases and 4 bases, in that order; junction bases with no gene match: 4. This CDR3 region has 15 residues. CDR3: CASSFTSGGYNEQFF. In DNA form, the CDR3 reads TGCGCCAGCAGCTTCACTAGCGGGGGTTACAATGAGCAGTTCTTC.

This clonotype was counted between two and nine times. As DNA, the CDR3 is TGCGCCAGCAGCCCACCTACTAGCGGGGGCTTCTCCTACGAGCAGTACTTC. Translation gives CASSPPTSGGFSYEQYF. The chain is built from TRBV5-1 and TRBJ2-7, with 11 bases fitting TRBD2. The V gene end was trimmed by 4 bases and the J gene end by 0 bases; junction bases not matched to a gene: 9. The germline V gene encodes CDR1 SGHRS and CDR2 YFSETQ. The CDR3 has 17 residues.

This clonotype appeared many times. The chain combines TRBV5-1 with TRBJ2-5; 9 positions match TRBD2. Germline CDR1 and CDR2: SGHRS and YFSETQ. The CDR3 has 15 residues. Unmatched junction bases numbered 3, after V lost 0 bases and J lost 3 bases. The CDR3 nucleotides are TGCGCCAGCAGCTTGGAATCTAGCGGGGAAGAGACCCAGTACTTC. Amino acids: CASSLESSGEETQYF. The full variable domain, with the rest looked up from reference TRBV5-1 and TRBJ2-5, is KAGVTQTPRYLIKTRGQQVTLSCSPISGHRSVSWYQQTPGQGLQFLFEYFSETQRNKGNFPGRFSGRQFSNSRSEMNVSTLELGDSALYLCASSLESSGEETQYFGPGTRLLVL.

This clonotype was seen at least ten times. CDR3 in DNA: TGTGCCAGCAGTTTAGCTGTTAGCTTCCAAGAGACCCAGTACTTC. As protein: CASSLAVSFQETQYF. This chain links TRBV12-3 or TRBV12-4 with TRBJ2-5; D ambiguous. V gave up 0 bases and J gave up 1 base, with 9 bases separating them. This CDR3 region has 15 residues.

This clonotype was counted ten times or more. The chain links TRBV2 to TRBJ2-4, with D perhaps being TRBD1 or TRBD2 (6 bases each). The CDR3 has 18 amino acids. V lost 3 bases to trimming and J lost 0 bases, with 18 bases between them. The germline V gene has CDR1 SNHLY and CDR2 FYNNEI. The CDR3 region is CASSDRGRLILAKNIQYF. The CDR3 DNA sequence: TGTGCCAGCAGTGATCGGGGGCGGTTGATCCTAGCCAAAAACATTCAGTACTTC.

This clonotype was observed at least ten times. V gene TRBV6-2 or TRBV6-3 combines with J gene TRBJ2-5, with D perhaps TRBD1 (6 bases). Trimming removed 6 bases from V and 2 bases from J, with 13 bases in between. This CDR3 is 14 amino acids long. Germline lookup yields CDR1 MNHEY and CDR2 SVGEGT. Here the CDR3 reads CASRTRTVQETQYF. In nucleotides, the CDR3 is TGTGCCAGCAGGACCCGGACAGTACAAGAGACCCAGTACTTC.

This clonotype was observed many times. This rearrangement joins TRBV6-1 to TRBJ1-2; D is perhaps TRBD1 (5 bases). Looked up from germline, CDR1 is MNHNS and CDR2 is SASEGT. V dropped 2 bases and J dropped 0 bases, with 13 bases sitting between them. There are 16 residues in the CDR3. CDR3 sequence (DNA): TGTGCCAGCAGTGAATGGAGGGGCATCTCTAACTATGGCTACACCTTC. Translated, it gives CASSEWRGISNYGYTF.

This clonotype was recorded a few times. The chain carries TRBV19 and TRBJ2-3; TRBD1 agrees at 7 bases. The V segment lost 4 bases and the J segment 5 bases; nucleotides outside the gene matches: 9. The CDR3 has 15 amino acids. Germline CDR1 and CDR2: LNHDA and SQIVND (reference sequence). The CDR3 reads CASSTLTGAGDTQYF. In nucleotides, the CDR3 is TGTGCCAGTAGTACACTCACAGGGGCGGGAGATACGCAGTATTTT.

In this sample, this clonotype turned up many times. The rearrangement uses TRBV5-1 and TRBJ2-3; D tentatively fits TRBD1 or TRBD2 (5 bases each). The CDR3 consists of 14 residues. Germline V gene data show CDR1 as SGHRS and CDR2 as YFSETQ. V was clipped by 1 base and J by 2 bases, with 8 bases between them. CDR3 sequence reads: CASSLFGATDTQYF. CDR3 nucleotides: TGCGCCAGCAGCTTGTTCGGGGCCACAGATACGCAGTATTTT. The entire variable domain, with the rest obtained from reference TRBV5-1 and TRBJ2-3, is as follows: KAGVTQTPRYLIKTRGQQVTLSCSPISGHRSVSWYQQTPGQGLQFLFEYFSETQRNKGNFPGRFSGRQFSNSRSEMNVSTLELGDSALYLCASSLFGATDTQYFGPGTRLTVL.